A single T cell receptor (beta chain) is shown here with its context. This entry comes from a study of blood T cell repertoires in COVID-19. Study-level information: The United States, Italy and Spain supplied acute and convalescent COVID-19 samples. Nucleic acid was either cDNA or gDNA, and it came from T cells, B-cell-depleted T cells, or PBMCs.

The germline gives CDR1 SNHLY, CDR2 FYNNEI. V was cut by 6 bases and J by 3 bases, with 9 bases left in between. The CDR3 totals 14 residues. Clones were read by immunoSEQ multiplex PCR, and TCRdb kept only the in-frame ones, dropping some. The sample includes 150,000 to 200,000 clones, roughly 85% of them seen just once. The chain uses TRBV2 and TRBJ1-6; D unclear. Sequenced input: peripheral blood. The sequence came from a man aged 60 to 75 with active or convalescent COVID-19. The CDR3 protein is CASSPSDYNSPLHF. CDR3 coding DNA: TGTGCCAGCAGCCCCAGCGACTATAATTCACCCCTCCACTTT.